What follows is one T cell receptor (beta chain) and its context. Its antigen is not known. The germline V gene has CDR1 SGHRS and CDR2 YFSETQ. The CDR3 length is 16 residues. The junction had 5 bases not matched to a gene; V was cut back by 0 bases and J by 4 bases. The source of the sample is a study of T cell repertoires in cytomegalovirus infection. Overall study: Public TCR beta signatures provided an indication of both CMV infection and a matching HLA type. Overall study findings and caveats: Carriage of CMV together with the relevant HLA was identifiable through cumulative public TCR beta family frequency. Dominating the ex vivo response were TCR beta clonotypes that were CMV-specific and HLA-C-restricted.

TCRdb used MiXCR to reprocess the reads, holding one entry per CDR3 protein. In the table there are fewer than 350,000 distinct CDR3 sequences, roughly a sixth of which are singletons. The chain is built from TRBV5-1 and TRBJ1-2; 11 positions agree with TRBD1. The source is a human donor in good health (CMV status not recorded). Some clones in this sample may be carry-over from other donors' samples. The specimen sequenced was PBMCs. The chain's CDR3 is CASSLEPGQGVYGYTF. Written as DNA, the CDR3 is TGCGCCAGCAGCTTGGAGCCGGGACAGGGGGTCTATGGCTACACCTTC.